These T cell receptor beta chains were read from a single sample in a study of cytomegalovirus exposure and HLA in healthy donors. Clones were sequenced by immunoSEQ multiplex PCR, and TCRdb holds only the in-frame ones, with some missing. Counted here are 100,000 to 150,000 clones, under 85% occurring once; the ten biggest clones make up roughly 1.7%. The specimen was PBMCs. The receptors stem from a boy under 18 in good health and CMV-seronegative. Each CDR3 is given with its conserved first and last residue.

j_gene: TRBJ1-1
v_gene: TRBV7-6
CDR3aa: CASSYVTGVNTEAFF

j_gene: TRBJ1-6
v_gene: TRBV29-1
CDR3aa: CSVEGRGSPLHF

j_gene: TRBJ1-3
v_gene: TRBV5-8
CDR3aa: CASSLGLSSGNTIYF

j_gene: TRBJ2-5
v_gene: TRBV6-4
CDR3aa: CASSDSAGGSYETQYF

j_gene: TRBJ2-4
v_gene: TRBV30
CDR3aa: CAWSAGAGASLTKNIQYF

j_gene: TRBJ1-5
v_gene: TRBV21-1
CDR3aa: CASSGRGPGGTQPQHF

j_gene: TRBJ2-2
v_gene: TRBV7-2
CDR3aa: CASEEQGGTGELFF

j_gene: TRBJ2-1
v_gene: TRBV6-4
CDR3aa: CATRLGLEGEEQFF

j_gene: TRBJ2-7
v_gene: TRBV5-1
CDR3aa: CASSFRGARSYEQYF

j_gene: TRBJ2-7
v_gene: TRBV6-6
CDR3aa: CASSRLAGESEQYF

j_gene: TRBJ1-5
v_gene: TRBV19
CDR3aa: CASSGTGGHQPQHF

j_gene: TRBJ2-2
v_gene: TRBV30
CDR3aa: CAWGTGPGELFF

j_gene: TRBJ1-5
v_gene: TRBV12-5
CDR3aa: CASSRDTVGNQPQHF

j_gene: TRBJ2-1
v_gene: TRBV4-3
CDR3aa: CASSQTSEGEQFF

j_gene: TRBJ1-1
v_gene: TRBV9
CDR3aa: CASSGRQGMSTEAFF

j_gene: TRBJ1-5
v_gene: TRBV15
CDR3aa: CATSRGYSNQPQHF

j_gene: TRBJ1-1
v_gene: TRBV2
CDR3aa: CAEVRQGSAEAFF

j_gene: TRBJ1-1
v_gene: TRBV7-3
CDR3aa: CASSPSVGSVAFF

j_gene: TRBJ2-7
v_gene: TRBV18
CDR3aa: CASSPRMTSDEQYF

j_gene: TRBJ2-7
v_gene: TRBV6-5
CDR3aa: CASGIAGTAYEQYF

j_gene: TRBJ1-4
v_gene: TRBV20-1
CDR3aa: CSAMGTRKLFF

j_gene: TRBJ1-1
v_gene: TRBV29-1
CDR3aa: CSVLREDTEAFF

j_gene: TRBJ2-7
v_gene: TRBV4-2
CDR3aa: CASSQTLGQAYEQYF

j_gene: TRBJ1-2
v_gene: TRBV7-2
CDR3aa: CASSSTPGNYGYTF

j_gene: TRBJ2-7
v_gene: TRBV14
CDR3aa: CASSHRQGTGRNEQYF

j_gene: TRBJ1-2
v_gene: TRBV5-8
CDR3aa: CASSLGRVNYGYPF

j_gene: TRBJ1-5
v_gene: TRBV7-3
CDR3aa: CASSLTRQDSSQPQHF

j_gene: TRBJ2-1
v_gene: TRBV6-6
CDR3aa: CASSYGGVYNEQFF

j_gene: TRBJ2-1
v_gene: TRBV5-8
CDR3aa: CASSTRNSPYNEQFF

j_gene: TRBJ2-7
v_gene: TRBV6-5
CDR3aa: CASSYSRGGYEQYF

j_gene: TRBJ2-7
v_gene: TRBV4-1
CDR3aa: CASSQELAPYEQYF

j_gene: TRBJ2-5
v_gene: TRBV19
CDR3aa: CASSRLAGGPWETQYF

j_gene: TRBJ1-1
v_gene: TRBV19
CDR3aa: CASIGITEAFF

j_gene: TRBJ2-2
v_gene: TRBV6-5
CDR3aa: CASSLGGSSGELFF

j_gene: TRBJ2-1
v_gene: TRBV5-8
CDR3aa: CASSLFRGSYNEQFF

j_gene: TRBJ1-1
v_gene: TRBV9
CDR3aa: CASSSPGANTEAFF

j_gene: TRBJ2-7
v_gene: TRBV2
CDR3aa: CASSDRVAYEQYF

j_gene: TRBJ1-1
v_gene: TRBV7-8
CDR3aa: CASSLKQGNTEAFF

j_gene: TRBJ2-1
v_gene: TRBV25-1
CDR3aa: CASSDSTPPNEQFF